Listed below are T cell receptor beta chains from one sample, sequenced in a study of T cells in Graves' hyperthyroidism and ophthalmopathy. One entry per CDR3 protein, called by TCRdb with MiXCR from the multiplex PCR reads. The sample contains under 400,000 distinct CDR3 sequences, 15% to 20% of which appear only once. Sequencing was done on a sample of blood. Source of these receptors: a woman in her fifties or sixties with Graves' hyperthyroidism. Both conserved end residues are trimmed from each CDR3.

V	J	CDR3
TRBV18	TRBJ2-7	ASSPTGQTASREQY
TRBV27	TRBJ1-2	ASSPTWGAEGGYT
TRBV13	TRBJ1-1	ASSFKYSNTEAF
TRBV7-8	TRBJ2-5	ASSSLAGQETQY
TRBV29-1	TRBJ2-1	SVVAGGSPYNEQF
TRBV29-1	TRBJ2-1	SVGTAPISNEQF
TRBV10-3	TRBJ1-2	AISDSLDSYGYT
TRBV5-1	TRBJ1-1	ASSLGQANTEAF
TRBV30	TRBJ2-7	ACGSSYEQY
TRBV20-1	TRBJ2-3	SALTSRNTDTQY
TRBV4-1	TRBJ2-6	ASSQGQGSGANVLT
TRBV4-2	TRBJ2-5	ASSQAAGGLGPQETQY
TRBV5-1	TRBJ2-2	ASWTGRTGELF
TRBV11-2	TRBJ2-7	ASSLDLAWAGDSYEQY
TRBV12-3/TRBV12-4	TRBJ2-3	ASMGGRGLTDTQY
TRBV29-1	TRBJ1-1	SSDRGRNTEAF
TRBV6-1	TRBJ2-1	ASSEFGTDEQF
TRBV15	TRBJ1-6	ATSRGGTGVSPLH
TRBV7-2	TRBJ1-1	ASSKTGVRTEAF
TRBV7-2	TRBJ1-5	ASSRTAHSNQPQH
TRBV11-2	TRBJ1-3	ASSSTGYSGNTIY
TRBV6-1	TRBJ2-7	ASAGGSYEQY
TRBV18	TRBJ2-3	ASSPLGTASDTQY
TRBV4-1	TRBJ1-5	ASSQFNDRASNQPQH
TRBV29-1	TRBJ2-1	SVGRGYSYNEQF
TRBV2	TRBJ2-1	ASREDGAYNEQF
TRBV7-3	TRBJ2-1	ASSFTDRGEQF
TRBV27	TRBJ2-5	ASSLSPLAAYQETQY
TRBV28	TRBJ2-3	ASLQASEADTQY
TRBV19	TRBJ2-6	ASSPRTGVRFGANVLT
TRBV2	TRBJ1-2	ASRGMRTGQNSYT
TRBV6-1	TRBJ2-4	ASSSSVLLAKNIQY
TRBV18	TRBJ2-1	ASSRTTGTGGDEQF
TRBV30	TRBJ2-3	AWSRLDSTDTQY
TRBV20-1	TRBJ2-7	SGLGTHGDEQY
TRBV7-9	TRBJ1-2	ASSYNAPGQGAGGYT
TRBV6-1	TRBJ2-3	ASSELPGSTDTQY
TRBV28	TRBJ1-1	ASSQVSRRAGEAF
TRBV5-1	TRBJ1-4	ASSLEGAGEKLF
TRBV9	.	ASSVGDPDEQF
TRBV2	TRBJ1-5	ASTKTGVGNQPQH
TRBV18	TRBJ1-2	ASSPPLNNYGYT
TRBV6-1	TRBJ1-5	ASAANQPQH